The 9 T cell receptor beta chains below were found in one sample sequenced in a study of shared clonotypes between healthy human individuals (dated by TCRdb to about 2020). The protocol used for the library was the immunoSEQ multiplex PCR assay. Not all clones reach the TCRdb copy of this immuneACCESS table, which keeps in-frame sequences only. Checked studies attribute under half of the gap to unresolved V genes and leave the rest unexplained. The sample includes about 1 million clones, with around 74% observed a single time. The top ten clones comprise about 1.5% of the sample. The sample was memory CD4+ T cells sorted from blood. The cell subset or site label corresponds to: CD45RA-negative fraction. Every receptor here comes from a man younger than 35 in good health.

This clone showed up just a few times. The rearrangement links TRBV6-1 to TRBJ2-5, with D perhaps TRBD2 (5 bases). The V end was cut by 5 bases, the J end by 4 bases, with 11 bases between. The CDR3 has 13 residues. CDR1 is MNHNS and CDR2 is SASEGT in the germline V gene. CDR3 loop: CASSRRGGETQYF. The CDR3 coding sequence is TGTGCCAGCAGTCGTCGGGGTGGAGAGACCCAGTACTTC.

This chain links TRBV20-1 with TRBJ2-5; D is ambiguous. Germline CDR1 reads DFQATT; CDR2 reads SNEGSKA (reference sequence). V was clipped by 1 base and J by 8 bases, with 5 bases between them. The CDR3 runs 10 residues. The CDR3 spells CSARGRTQYF. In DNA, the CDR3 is TGCAGTGCTAGAGGTAGAACCCAGTACTTC.

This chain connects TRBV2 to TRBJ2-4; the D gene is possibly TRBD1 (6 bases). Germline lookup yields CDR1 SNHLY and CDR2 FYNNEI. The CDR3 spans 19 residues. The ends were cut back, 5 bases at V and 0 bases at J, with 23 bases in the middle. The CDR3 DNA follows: TGTGCCAGCAGTCCGAGACAGGCGGTTGACCTCATAGCCAAAAACATTCAGTACTTC. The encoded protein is CASSPRQAVDLIAKNIQYF.

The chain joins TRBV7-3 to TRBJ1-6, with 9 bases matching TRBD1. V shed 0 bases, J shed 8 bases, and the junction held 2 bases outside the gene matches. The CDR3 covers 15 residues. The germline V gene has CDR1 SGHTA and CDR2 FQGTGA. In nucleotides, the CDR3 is TGTGCCAGCAGCTTAACGTGGGACAGGGATTCACCCCTCCACTTT. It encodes CASSLTWDRDSPLHF.

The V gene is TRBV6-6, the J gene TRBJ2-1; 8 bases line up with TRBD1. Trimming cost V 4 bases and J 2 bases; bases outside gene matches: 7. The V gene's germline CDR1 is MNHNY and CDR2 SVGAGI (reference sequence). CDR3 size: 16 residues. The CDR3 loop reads CASSSDRGVTYNEQFF. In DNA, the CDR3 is TGTGCCAGCAGTTCCGACAGGGGAGTAACCTACAATGAGCAGTTCTTC.

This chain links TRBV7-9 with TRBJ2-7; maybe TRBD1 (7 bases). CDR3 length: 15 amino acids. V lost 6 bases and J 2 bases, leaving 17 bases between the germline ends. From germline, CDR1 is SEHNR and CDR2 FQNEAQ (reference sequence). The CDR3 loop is CASSQGGQGAYEQYF. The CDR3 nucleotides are TGTGCCAGCAGTCAAGGGGGGCAGGGGGCCTACGAGCAGTACTTC. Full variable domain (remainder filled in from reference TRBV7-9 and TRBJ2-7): DTGVSQNPRHKITKRGQNVTFRCDPISEHNRLYWYRQTLGQGPEFLTYFQNEAQLEKSRLLSDRFSAERPKGSFSTLEIQRTEQGDSAMYLCASSQGGQGAYEQYFGPGTRLTVT.

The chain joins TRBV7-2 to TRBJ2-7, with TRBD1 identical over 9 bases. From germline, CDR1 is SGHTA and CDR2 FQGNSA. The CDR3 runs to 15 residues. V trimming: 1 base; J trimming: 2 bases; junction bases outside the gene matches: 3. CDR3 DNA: TGTGCCAGCAGCTTAGGACAGGGGGGCACCTACGAGCAGTACTTC. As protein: CASSLGQGGTYEQYF.

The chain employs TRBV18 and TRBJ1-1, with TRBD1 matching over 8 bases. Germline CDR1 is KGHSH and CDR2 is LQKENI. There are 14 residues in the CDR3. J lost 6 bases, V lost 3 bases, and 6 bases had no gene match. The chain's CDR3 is CASSPLTGDAEAFF. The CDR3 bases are TGTGCCAGCTCACCTTTGACAGGGGACGCTGAAGCTTTCTTT.

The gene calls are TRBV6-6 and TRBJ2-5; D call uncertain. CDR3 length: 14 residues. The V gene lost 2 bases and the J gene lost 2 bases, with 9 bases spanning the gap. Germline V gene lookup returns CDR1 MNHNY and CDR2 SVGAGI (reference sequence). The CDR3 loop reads CASSYGILQETQYF. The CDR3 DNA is TGTGCCAGCAGTTACGGTATACTTCAAGAGACCCAGTACTTC.